The 6 T cell receptor beta chains below come from one sample, sequenced in a study of blood T cell repertoires in COVID-19. The protocol was immunoSEQ multiplex PCR, while the TCRdb copy is restricted to in-frame clones and leaves out a portion. The sample shows roughly 130,000 clones, about 85% of them seen only once. Material: peripheral blood. The receptor set was obtained from a man between 65 and 85 years old with acute or convalescent COVID-19.

The rearrangement uses TRBV6-5 and TRBJ1-3; no firm D call. The CDR3 extends over 13 amino acids. Trimming stripped 4 bases from V and 8 bases from J, with 12 bases between. Germline loops: CDR1 MNHEY, CDR2 SVGAGI. The CDR3 DNA reads TGTGCCAGCAGTTTTGCTCTCGGAGACACCATATATTTT. It encodes CASSFALGDTIYF.

The J gene is TRBJ2-1, the V gene TRBV18, with TRBD2 matching 11 bases. The V segment lost 6 bases and the J segment 7 bases; nucleotides outside the gene matches: 8. The CDR3 covers 15 residues. CDR1 and CDR2 (germline): KGHSH, LQKENI. The chain's CDR3 is CASSSGTSGINEQFF. The CDR3, as DNA: TGTGCCAGCTCTTCCGGGACTAGCGGCATAAATGAGCAGTTCTTC.

The rearrangement joins TRBV19 to TRBJ1-1; D remains unclear. The CDR3 runs to 13 residues. Looked up from germline, CDR1 is LNHDA and CDR2 is SQIVND (reference sequence). Trimming shortened V by 0 bases and J by 10 bases, and 12 bases separated the two germline ends. The CDR3, as DNA: TGTGCCAGTAGTATAGATCGGCTCCAGGCAGCTTTCTTT. Amino acid sequence: CASSIDRLQAAFF. The full variable domain, with the rest looked up from reference TRBV19 and TRBJ1-1, is DGGITQSPKYLFRKEGQNVTLSCEQNLNHDAMYWYRQDPGQGLRLIYYSQIVNDFQKGDIAEGYSVSREKKESFPLTVTSAQKNPTAFYLCASSIDRLQAAFFGQGTRLTVV.

The chain combines TRBV6-6 with TRBJ1-2; a possible D gene is TRBD1 (5 bases). CDR1 MNHNY and CDR2 SVGAGI come from the germline V gene (reference sequence). The V gene lost 0 bases and the J gene lost 1 base, with 9 bases spanning the gap. There are 15 residues in the CDR3. CDR3 protein: CASSYSDSINYGYTF. Written as DNA, the CDR3 is TGTGCCAGCAGTTACTCCGACAGCATTAACTATGGCTACACCTTC.

This clone is classed as medium-sized. For the CDR3, the DNA is TGTGCCAGCAGCTTACATCAGGGCTATGGCTACACCTTC. Protein product: CASSLHQGYGYTF. The chain is built from TRBV7-3 and TRBJ1-2; D is possibly TRBD1 (5 bases). CDR1 is SGHTA, CDR2 FQGTGA, per germline. The CDR3 spans 13 residues. The V end lost 2 bases, the J end lost 4 bases, and 8 bases lay between the germline ends.

This chain links TRBV5-1 with TRBJ2-1; D is undetermined. There are 13 residues in the CDR3. CDR1 and CDR2 (germline): SGHRS, YFSETQ. Between the trimmed V and J ends, which lost 2 bases and 5 bases, there was a span of 8 bases. The CDR3 bases are TGCGCCAGCAGCTTCCATACAGACAATGAGCAGTTCTTC. Residues: CASSFHTDNEQFF.